These 18 T cell receptor beta chains share one sample of origin, sequenced in a study of Ad26.COV2.S vaccination and SARS-CoV-2 variants. The treatment denotes: roughly 18 received Ad26.COV2.S at low or high dose, single or two shots; about five received placebo; per-sample allocation not given. Vaccine and placebo recipients were sampled on day 63 after the first injection. Assay: immunoSEQ multiplex PCR; the TCRdb copy retains only in-frame clones and omits some. This sample yields about 350,000 clones, of which 88% are seen a single time; about 6.4% belongs to the top ten. The sequenced sample was peripheral blood, obtained in a trial of Ad26.COV2.S vaccine versus placebo. The receptor set was obtained from a person aged 18-65 years who received the Ad26.COV2.S COVID-19 vaccine or a placebo.

This sequence joins TRBV15 and TRBJ1-4; D is undetermined. Looked up from germline, CDR1 is LNHNV and CDR2 is YYDKDF (reference sequence). This CDR3 spans 12 amino acids. The germline V and J ends were trimmed by 5 bases and 13 bases, with 14 bases remaining between them. The CDR3: CATSLDRFGLFF. CDR3 nucleotide sequence: TGTGCCACCAGCCTGGACCGTTTCGGACTGTTTTTT.

The chain joins TRBV7-2 to TRBJ2-1, with TRBD1 matching over 7 bases. CDR1 and CDR2 from the germline V gene are SGHTA and FQGNSA. The length of the CDR3 is 16 residues. V lost 0 bases, J lost 5 bases, and 7 bases stayed unmatched. The CDR3: CASSLATGMFDNEQFF. The CDR3 DNA sequence: TGTGCCAGCAGCTTAGCGACAGGGATGTTCGACAATGAGCAGTTCTTC.

This chain links TRBV30 with TRBJ1-4, with D unclear. This CDR3 has 13 residues. V dropped 3 bases and J dropped 4 bases, with 9 bases sitting between them. Germline lookup yields CDR1 GTSNPN and CDR2 SVGIG (reference sequence). CDR3: CAWRGGSNEKLFF. DNA for the CDR3: TGTGCCTGGAGAGGAGGTAGTAATGAAAAACTGTTTTTT.

This chain connects TRBV6-1 to TRBJ2-7; unclear D gene. This CDR3 spans 14 amino acids. The germline V and J ends were trimmed by 2 bases and 2 bases, with 10 bases remaining between them. The V gene's germline CDR1 is MNHNS and CDR2 SASEGT. CDR3 amino acids: CASSEYGLTYEQYF. CDR3 DNA sequence: TGTGCCAGCAGTGAATACGGATTAACCTACGAGCAGTACTTC.

The rearrangement uses TRBV19 and TRBJ1-1; D uncertain. Deletions cut 5 bases from V and 3 bases from J, with 19 bases between. This CDR3 contains 16 residues. Germline values: CDR1 LNHDA, CDR2 SQIVND (reference sequence). This CDR3 reads CASSPTFAPVDTEAFF. CDR3 DNA: TGTGCCAGTAGTCCTACCTTCGCTCCAGTGGACACTGAAGCTTTCTTT. The full variable domain, its missing parts supplied by reference TRBV19 and TRBJ1-1, is DGGITQSPKYLFRKEGQNVTLSCEQNLNHDAMYWYRQDPGQGLRLIYYSQIVNDFQKGDIAEGYSVSREKKESFPLTVTSAQKNPTAFYLCASSPTFAPVDTEAFFGQGTRLTVV.

V and J are TRBV27 and TRBJ1-1; unclear D gene. The V gene lost 2 bases and the J gene lost 5 bases, with 12 bases spanning the gap. There are 14 residues in the CDR3. Germline CDR1 MNHEY, CDR2 SMNVEV (reference sequence). For the CDR3, the DNA is TGTGCCAGCAGTTTAGACGGAAGGAGTACTGAAGCTTTCTTT. Amino acids: CASSLDGRSTEAFF.

The J gene is TRBJ2-1, the V gene TRBV4-2, with a tentative D call TRBD2 (7 bases). This CDR3 has 18 amino acids. The V and J ends lost 1 base and 0 bases respectively, with 16 bases between them. Germline V lookup: CDR1 LGHNA, CDR2 YNFKEQ. The DNA for the CDR3 is TGTGCCAGCAGCCAAGTCACGGGGGGCCTCAGCTCCTACAATGAGCAGTTCTTC. As protein: CASSQVTGGLSSYNEQFF.

The rearrangement links TRBV5-4 to TRBJ2-5; D possibly corresponds to TRBD1 (6 bases). The CDR3 runs 15 residues. Germline loops: CDR1 SGHNT, CDR2 YYREEE (reference sequence). The V end was cut by 4 bases, the J end by 3 bases, with 16 bases between. In DNA, the CDR3 is TGTGCCAGCAGCCCGCCGGGACACACCGAAGAGACCCAGTACTTC. Protein product: CASSPPGHTEETQYF. Variable domain in full (rest from reference TRBV5-4 and TRBJ2-5): ETGVTQSPTHLIKTRGQQVTLRCSSQSGHNTVSWYQQALGQGPQFIFQYYREEENGRGNFPPRFSGLQFPNYSSELNVNALELDDSALYLCASSPPGHTEETQYFGPGTRLLVL.

This chain links TRBV7-2 with TRBJ1-1; D not certain. The CDR3 loop spans 13 amino acids. The germline V gene has CDR1 SGHTA and CDR2 FQGNSA. The V end lost 4 bases, the J end lost 5 bases, and 11 bases lay between the germline ends. The CDR3 here is CASSSAGGTEAFF. The CDR3, as DNA: TGTGCCAGCAGCTCGGCGGGAGGGACTGAAGCTTTCTTT. The whole variable domain, filled in from reference TRBV7-2 and TRBJ1-1, reads GAGVSQSPSNKVTEKGKDVELRCDPISGHTALYWYRQSLGQGLEFLIYFQGNSAPDKSGLPSDRFSAERTGGSVSTLTIQRTQQEDSAVYLCASSSAGGTEAFFGQGTRLTVV.

The CDR3 loop reads CASSVGPGGEYEQYF. The CDR3 DNA is TGTGCCAGCAGCGTAGGACCAGGAGGGGAGTACGAGCAGTACTTC. The V and J genes are TRBV9 and TRBJ2-7; D possibly corresponds to TRBD2 (6 bases). Germline V gene sequence: CDR1 SGDLS, CDR2 YYNGEE. This CDR3 region has 15 residues. With 0 bases removed from V and 4 bases from J, the gap between germline ends came to 14 bases.

V and J are TRBV5-1 and TRBJ1-2; D ambiguous. The V and J ends lost 4 bases and 4 bases respectively, with 14 bases between them. This CDR3 region has 14 residues. The germline V gene encodes CDR1 SGHRS and CDR2 YFSETQ. The chain's CDR3 is CASSLEGNLYGYTF. The CDR3 nucleotides are TGCGCCAGCAGCCTCGAGGGAAACCTCTATGGCTACACCTTC.

This clone was seen a handful of times. J is TRBJ1-5 and V is TRBV5-6; maybe TRBD1 (6 bases). The CDR3 contains 15 residues. V shed 4 bases and J shed 2 bases, with 13 bases lying between them. Germline V gene sequence: CDR1 SGHDT, CDR2 YYEEEE. The CDR3 DNA follows: TGTGCCAGCAGCCTTACAGGGATAGGCAATCAGCCCCAGCATTTT. Translating it yields CASSLTGIGNQPQHF.

The V and J genes are TRBV29-1 and TRBJ1-5; possible D gene TRBD1, 6 bases. Germline CDR1 reads SQVTM; CDR2 reads ANQGSEA. CDR3 length: 13 amino acids. V lost 6 bases and J 4 bases, leaving 13 bases between the germline ends. CDR3 protein: CSVHTGTNQPQHF. The CDR3 nucleotides read TGCAGCGTGCATACAGGGACTAATCAGCCCCAGCATTTT.

The gene calls are TRBV4-2 and TRBJ2-6, with D hard to call. V was cut by 0 bases and J by 2 bases, with 8 bases left in between. This CDR3 region has 16 residues. Germline V gene sequence: CDR1 LGHNA, CDR2 YNFKEQ. CDR3 nucleotides: TGTGCCAGCAGCCAAGATAGGGCAGCTGGGGCCAACGTCCTGACTTTC. Encoded protein: CASSQDRAAGANVLTF.

The chain employs TRBV5-1 and TRBJ1-3; TRBD1 matches at 8 bases. CDR1 is SGHRS, CDR2 YFSETQ, per germline. This CDR3 region has 15 residues. J lost 8 bases, V lost 0 bases, and 7 bases had no gene match. The CDR3 nucleotides read TGCGCCAGCAGCTTGGGGGACAGGTCGGCTTACACCATATATTTT. It encodes CASSLGDRSAYTIYF. Looking up the rest from reference TRBV5-1 and TRBJ1-3 gives the full variable domain: KAGVTQTPRYLIKTRGQQVTLSCSPISGHRSVSWYQQTPGQGLQFLFEYFSETQRNKGNFPGRFSGRQFSNSRSEMNVSTLELGDSALYLCASSLGDRSAYTIYFGEGSWLTVV.

The gene calls are TRBV4-3 and TRBJ2-3; D not resolved. Germline V gene lookup returns CDR1 LGHNA and CDR2 YSLEER. This CDR3 region has 12 residues. Trimming pared 0 bases from V and 5 bases from J, leaving 3 bases between. The CDR3 DNA reads TGCGCCAGCAGCCAAGATCGAGATACGCAGTATTTT. Translating it yields CASSQDRDTQYF.

V gene TRBV6-5 combines with J gene TRBJ2-1; D gene unclear. The germline gives CDR1 MNHEY, CDR2 SVGAGI. V shed 1 base and J shed 10 bases, with 8 bases lying between them. The length of the CDR3 is 12 residues. This CDR3 is CASSYLGSEQFF. CDR3 coding DNA: TGTGCCAGCAGTTACTTAGGGTCCGAGCAGTTCTTC.

CDR3 sequence reads: CASSQEDQYNEQFF. The CDR3 DNA reads TGCGCCAGCAGCCAGGAGGACCAATACAATGAGCAGTTCTTC. This chain connects TRBV4-3 to TRBJ2-1; possible D gene TRBD2, 5 bases. CDR1 and CDR2 (germline): LGHNA, YSLEER. The CDR3 has 14 residues. Trimming removed 3 bases at V and 4 bases at J, with 10 bases between.